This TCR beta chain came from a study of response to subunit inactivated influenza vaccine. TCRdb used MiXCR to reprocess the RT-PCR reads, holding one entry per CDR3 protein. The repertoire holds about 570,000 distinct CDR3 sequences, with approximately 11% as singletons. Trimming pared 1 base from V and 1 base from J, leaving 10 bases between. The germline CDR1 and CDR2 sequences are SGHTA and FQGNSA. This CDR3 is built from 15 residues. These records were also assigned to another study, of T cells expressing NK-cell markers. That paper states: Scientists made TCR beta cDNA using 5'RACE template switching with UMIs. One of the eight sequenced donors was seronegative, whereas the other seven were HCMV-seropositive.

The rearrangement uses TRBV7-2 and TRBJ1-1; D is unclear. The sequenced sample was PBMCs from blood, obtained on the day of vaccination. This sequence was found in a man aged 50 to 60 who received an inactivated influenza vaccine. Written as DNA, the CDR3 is TGTGCCAGCAGCTTAGGTTTCAGGAGGAACACTGAAGCTTTCTTT. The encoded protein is CASSLGFRRNTEAFF.